This T cell receptor beta chain was recorded in a study of beta chain features in type 1 diabetes. Study-wide findings and caveats: Patients with Type 1 diabetes showed moderately but significantly shorter TCRB CDR3s in all four CD4+ subsets.

Germline V lookup: CDR1 SGHNT, CDR2 YENEEA. The CDR3 loop spans 11 amino acids. Trimming cost V 8 bases and J 4 bases, with 8 bases left between them. With respect to this clone: Its antigen is not known.

Of the isolated RNA, all was reverse transcribed, and so the sequenced material was expressed TCRB transcripts. The read count averaged roughly 3.5 million across naive, central memory and regulatory T cell samples. Repertoires were generated with immunoSEQ multiplex PCR, while TCRdb's copy carries only in-frame clones and drops some. The sample has fewer than 65,000 clones; roughly 60% are singletons. Each of the CD4+ naive, central memory, regulatory and stem cell-like memory populations was sorted via CD45RO/CCR7/CD25/CD127/CD95/CD27. This TCR was recovered from a woman aged 18-29 years in good health. This chain links TRBV11-3 with TRBJ2-5; weak D call: TRBD2 (5 bases). Sequenced: Tregs from blood. DNA for the CDR3: TGTGCCAGCGAGGGCAGAGAGACCCAGTACTTC. Translation: CASEGRETQYF.